The entry that follows covers one T cell receptor beta chain sequence. Antigen unknown. CD45RO+ cells plus CCR7-negative CD45RA+ TemRA cells formed CD8 memory. This CDR3 spans 13 amino acids. V was shortened by 0 bases and J by 8 bases, with 9 bases between the two germline ends. CDR1 SGDLS and CDR2 YYNGEE come from the germline V gene. Assay used: immunoSEQ multiplex PCR; TCRdb lists only in-frame clones, some missing. The data show about 320,000 clones, with roughly 84% seen just once and around 15% held by the top ten. This sample was included in a study of shared clonotypes between healthy human individuals. General study results and limits: Sampling included only blood; tissue repertoires likely differ.

The TCR was taken from a man in his late teens or twenties in good health. This sequence joins TRBV9 and TRBJ2-1; D ambiguous. Sequencing used memory CD8+ T cells sorted from blood. Described subset: CD45RO+ cells pooled with CCR7-negative TemRA cells. Written as DNA, the CDR3 is TGTGCCAGCAGCGTAGGGGTCTCCGATGAGCAGTTCTTC. This encodes CASSVGVSDEQFF.